The T cell receptor beta chain described here comes from a study of shared clonotypes between healthy human individuals. Points from the study as a whole: The study's rarefaction showed incomplete sorted-subset sequencing despite large depth. Estimated richness values were generally larger in naive subsets than in memory subsets.

This clone was observed once. Its antigen is not known. When replicate PCRs were run on sorted subsets, they used 200 ng DNA, approximately 33,000 T cell genomes. Here immunoSEQ multiplex PCR was the method, and the copy in TCRdb shows in-frame clones only, minus some. The sample has approximately 980,000 clones, about 80% seen once; the top ten hold around 1.4%. Specimen: memory CD4+ T cells sorted from blood. Subset indicated: CD45RA-negative fraction. This clonotype was sampled from a man aged 18 to 30 in good health.

CDR3 amino acids: CASSYSGTQGQPQHF. The CDR3 nucleotides read TGTGCCAGCAGTTACTCCGGGACACAGGGTCAGCCCCAGCATTTT. This chain joins TRBV6-5 and TRBJ1-5; TRBD1 might be the D (6 bases). The CDR3 spans 15 residues. Germline V gene sequence: CDR1 MNHEY, CDR2 SVGAGI. V shed 0 bases and J shed 6 bases, with 12 bases lying between them.